This entry lists 15 T cell receptor beta chains sequenced from one sample in a study of blood T cell repertoires in COVID-19. Some clones are missing from TCRdb's copy, which holds only in-frame ones; the method was immunoSEQ multiplex PCR. Of 200,000 to 250,000 clones listed, just over 90% are singletons. Material: PBMCs or T cells enriched from blood (not recorded which). These receptors all stem from a woman aged 18-29 years who had recovered from COVID-19.

The chain couples TRBV6-5 to TRBJ1-1, with 10 nucleotides matching TRBD1. The CDR3 is 14 amino acids. Germline loops: CDR1 MNHEY, CDR2 SVGAGI. V lost 8 bases and J lost 3; bases outside the gene matches: 6. This CDR3 reads CASAPGQGYTEAFF. The CDR3 DNA is TGTGCCAGCGCCCCGGGACAGGGGTACACTGAAGCTTTCTTT.

The rearrangement joins TRBV3-1 (or the pseudogene TRBV3-2) to TRBJ2-1, with D perhaps matching TRBD1 (5 bases). The ends were cut back, 4 bases at V and 6 bases at J, with 13 bases in the middle. The CDR3 runs 14 residues. Germline lookup yields CDR1 LGHDT and CDR2 YNNKEL (reference sequence). CDR3 in amino acids: CASSPINQGNEQFF. CDR3 coding DNA: TGTGCCAGCAGCCCAATCAATCAGGGCAATGAGCAGTTCTTC.

The chain joins TRBV11-1 to TRBJ1-2; a possible D gene is TRBD1 (5 bases). Germline CDR1 and CDR2: SGHAT and FQDESV (reference sequence). CDR3 size: 14 residues. Trimming removed 1 base from V and 2 bases from J, with 8 bases in between. The CDR3 sequence: CASSLGQLNYGYTF. In DNA form, the CDR3 reads TGTGCCAGCAGCTTAGGACAGCTAAACTATGGCTACACCTTC. The variable domain in full, completed from reference TRBV11-1 and TRBJ1-2, reads EAEVAQSPRYKITEKSQAVAFWCDPISGHATLYWYRQILGQGPELLVQFQDESVVDDSQLPKDRFSAERLKGVDSTLKIQPAELGDSAMYLCASSLGQLNYGYTFGSGTRLTVV.

This clone was seen a single time. CDR3 sequence reads: CASSAGATNEKLFF. The CDR3 DNA sequence: TGTGCCAGCAGTGCAGGTGCAACTAATGAAAAACTGTTTTTT. V gene TRBV6-2 or TRBV6-3 combines with J gene TRBJ1-4; D ambiguous. CDR1 is MNHEY, CDR2 SVGEGT, per germline. The CDR3 consists of 14 residues. V shed 5 bases and J shed 0 bases, with 7 bases lying between them.

V gene TRBV2 combines with J gene TRBJ2-5; 8 bases are shared with TRBD1. CDR1 is SNHLY and CDR2 is FYNNEI in the germline V gene. V lost 3 bases to trimming and J lost 1 base; unmatched junction nucleotides: 4. The CDR3 runs to 15 residues. This CDR3 is CASSEGTGTQETQYF. The CDR3 DNA is TGTGCCAGCAGTGAGGGGACAGGTACCCAAGAGACCCAGTACTTC.

The chain links TRBV11-2 to TRBJ2-7; 11 bases are shared with TRBD2. Germline values: CDR1 SGHAT, CDR2 FQNNGV. The V and J ends lost 6 bases and 6 bases, in that order; junction bases with no gene match: 13. The CDR3 totals 16 residues. The CDR3 spells CASRKNSGRASGEQYF. CDR3 DNA sequence: TGTGCCAGCAGAAAAAATAGCGGGAGGGCCTCCGGCGAGCAGTACTTC.

The V call is TRBV4-1, the J call TRBJ1-1, with D perhaps TRBD1 (6 bases). The germline V gene has CDR1 MGHRA and CDR2 YSYEKL. CDR3 length equals 16 residues. V was pared by 0 bases and J by 1 base, with 12 bases between. Here the CDR3 DNA reads TGCGCCAGCAGCCAAGATTACACAGGGAAGAACACTGAAGCTTTCTTT. Residues: CASSQDYTGKNTEAFF.

This sequence joins TRBV10-3 and TRBJ2-7; no clear D gene. Germline V gene sequence: CDR1 ENHRY, CDR2 SYGVKD. This CDR3 is built from 15 residues. The V and J ends lost 3 bases and 0 bases respectively, with 12 bases between them. The DNA for the CDR3 is TGTGCCATCAGTGAATCCGGCTCGGGCTCCTACGAGCAGTACTTC. It yields the protein CAISESGSGSYEQYF.

This clone was recorded only once. The J gene is TRBJ1-1, the V gene TRBV10-3; D is unresolved. Per the germline V gene, CDR1 is ENHRY and CDR2 is SYGVKD. Between the trimmed V and J ends, which lost 3 bases and 0 bases, there was a span of 11 bases. The CDR3 consists of 15 residues. CDR3 nucleotide sequence: TGTGCCATCAGTGACTGGAGCACCATGAACACTGAAGCTTTCTTT. Translation: CAISDWSTMNTEAFF.

The chain joins TRBV5-6 to TRBJ2-2; 9 bases agree with TRBD2. Germline CDR1 and CDR2: SGHDT and YYEEEE. The CDR3 totals 17 residues. Trimming took 0 bases from V and 8 from J; bases not matched to a gene: 11. CDR3 region: CASSLVGTSGLRGELFF. CDR3 nucleotide sequence: TGTGCCAGCAGCTTGGTTGGAACTAGCGGGTTGAGAGGGGAGCTGTTTTTT.

The chain joins TRBV10-3 to TRBJ1-5, with D maybe TRBD1 (5 bases). The CDR3 has 13 amino acids. Germline CDR1 reads ENHRY; CDR2 reads SYGVKD. V lost 9 bases and J lost 1, with 10 bases in between. CDR3 nucleotide sequence: TGTGCCATACAGGATAGGAGCAATCAGCCCCAGCATTTT. Translating gives CAIQDRSNQPQHF.

The CDR3 region is CASSRGTVAYEQYF. CDR3 bases: TGTGCCAGCAGCCGAGGGACAGTCGCCTACGAGCAGTACTTC. The chain links TRBV4-2 to TRBJ2-7; 7 bases match TRBD1. The V gene end was trimmed by 4 bases and the J gene end by 2 bases; junction bases not matched to a gene: 5. The CDR3 is 14 amino acids. Germline CDR1 reads LGHNA; CDR2 reads YNFKEQ.

This rearrangement joins TRBV10-3 to TRBJ1-5; D remains ambiguous. Germline V gives CDR1 ENHRY, CDR2 SYGVKD. The CDR3 totals 14 residues. Trimming cost V 6 bases and J 9 bases, with 18 bases left between them. The DNA for the CDR3 is TGTGCCATCAGGTATTGGGCCGTTCTTAGGCCCCAGCATTTT. Translated: CAIRYWAVLRPQHF.

This sequence joins TRBV25-1 and TRBJ1-6; 7 bases map to TRBD1. Germline loops: CDR1 MGHDK, CDR2 SYGVNS. This CDR3 has 14 amino acids. Losses at the gene ends were 6 bases for V and 6 bases for J; bases not matched to a gene: 5. The CDR3 loop reads CASSNRDSNSPLHF. DNA for the CDR3: TGTGCCAGCAGCAACCGGGACAGTAATTCACCCCTCCACTTT.

V is TRBV4-3 and J is TRBJ2-2; TRBD2 agrees at 11 bases. V was pared by 1 base and J by 6 bases, with 7 bases of the junction left unmatched. The CDR3 loop spans 17 amino acids. Germline V CDR1 and CDR2: LGHNA, YSLEER. CDR3 amino acids: CASSQGSSSGGAGELFF. The CDR3 region has the DNA TGCGCCAGCAGCCAAGGTTCCAGTAGCGGGGGGGCCGGGGAGCTGTTTTTT.